This T cell receptor (beta chain) is from a study of blood T cell repertoires in COVID-19. Overall study: Collection of acute and convalescent COVID-19 samples took place in the United States, Italy and Spain. T cells, B-cell-depleted T cells, or PBMCs provided the cDNA or gDNA that served as material.

Methods used by the authors: It was from reference gene primer amplification that nucleated cell counts were estimated. Some clones are missing from TCRdb's copy, which holds only in-frame ones; the method was immunoSEQ multiplex PCR. Clone size and V and J calls were adopted from that table, with D and trimming inferred from the DNA. The repertoire consists of around 280,000 clones, with around nine tenths occurring once and the leading ten covering around 1.4%. Germline V CDR1 and CDR2: MNHEY, SVGEGT. The CDR3 has 18 residues. V was pared by 6 bases and J by 4 bases, with 18 bases of the junction left unmatched.

The chain has TRBV6-2 or TRBV6-3 and TRBJ2-1, with TRBD2 identical over 7 bases. This sequence originates from a man between 65 and 80 years old with acute or convalescent COVID-19. Sequencing was done on a sample of peripheral blood. The chain's CDR3 is CASSSITSRGRGYNEQFF. CDR3 in DNA: TGTGCCAGCAGCTCCATAACTAGCCGTGGGAGGGGATACAATGAGCAGTTCTTC.